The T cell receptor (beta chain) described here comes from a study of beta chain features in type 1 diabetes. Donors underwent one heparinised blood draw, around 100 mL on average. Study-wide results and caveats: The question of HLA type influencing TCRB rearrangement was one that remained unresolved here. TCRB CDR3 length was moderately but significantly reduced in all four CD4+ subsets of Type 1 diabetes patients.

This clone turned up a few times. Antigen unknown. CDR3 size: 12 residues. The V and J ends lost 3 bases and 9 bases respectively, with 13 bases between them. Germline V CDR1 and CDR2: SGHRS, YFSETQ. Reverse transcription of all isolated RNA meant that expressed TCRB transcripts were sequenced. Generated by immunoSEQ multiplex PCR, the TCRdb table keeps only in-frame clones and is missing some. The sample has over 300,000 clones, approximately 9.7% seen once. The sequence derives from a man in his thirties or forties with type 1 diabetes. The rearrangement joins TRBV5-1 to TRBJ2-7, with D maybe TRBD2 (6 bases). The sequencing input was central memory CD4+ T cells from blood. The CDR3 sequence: CASSSPNGGQYF. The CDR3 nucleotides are TGCGCCAGCAGCTCTCCTAACGGGGGGCAGTACTTC.